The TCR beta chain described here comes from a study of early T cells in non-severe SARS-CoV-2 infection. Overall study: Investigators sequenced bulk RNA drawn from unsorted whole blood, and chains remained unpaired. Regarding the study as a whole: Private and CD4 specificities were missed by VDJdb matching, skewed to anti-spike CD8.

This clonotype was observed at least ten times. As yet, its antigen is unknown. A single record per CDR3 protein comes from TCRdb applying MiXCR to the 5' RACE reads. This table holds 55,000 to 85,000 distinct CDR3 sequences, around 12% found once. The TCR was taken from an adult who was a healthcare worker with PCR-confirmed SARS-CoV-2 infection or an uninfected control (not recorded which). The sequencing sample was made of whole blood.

The CDR3 nucleotides are TGTGCCAGCAGCCCCCCGGGACCGCTAGCCAAAAACATTCAGTACTTC. Amino acid sequence: CASSPPGPLAKNIQYF. The chain recombines TRBV7-9 with TRBJ2-4, with D perhaps given as TRBD1 or TRBD2 (5 bases each). The germline V gene encodes CDR1 SEHNR and CDR2 FQNEAQ (reference sequence). The CDR3 loop spans 16 amino acids. V was cut by 5 bases and J by 0 bases, with 14 bases left in between.